The present entry profiles one TCR beta chain with its context. CD45RO-negative, CCR7-selected cells formed the naive CD8 fraction, which excluded terminally differentiated effector memory CD45RA+ cells. The sample comes from a study of shared clonotypes between healthy human individuals. TCRdb's table, derived via immunoSEQ multiplex PCR, lists solely in-frame clones and lacks some. The repertoire consists of about 2.2 million clones, with 93% occurring once and the leading ten covering more than 1.5%. Looked up from germline, CDR1 is SEHNR and CDR2 is FQNEAQ (reference sequence). J lost 0 bases, V lost 5 bases, and 13 bases had no gene match. This CDR3 has 19 amino acids.

The V and J genes are TRBV7-9 and TRBJ2-6; 7 bases map to TRBD1. Sequences were obtained from naive CD8+ T cells from PBMCs. This TCR was sampled from a young man in good health. Some clones in this sample may be carry-over from other donors' samples. The CDR3 region is CASSPRDRVGFSGANVLTF. The CDR3 DNA sequence: TGTGCCAGCAGCCCCCGCGACAGGGTTGGTTTCTCTGGGGCCAACGTCCTGACTTTC.